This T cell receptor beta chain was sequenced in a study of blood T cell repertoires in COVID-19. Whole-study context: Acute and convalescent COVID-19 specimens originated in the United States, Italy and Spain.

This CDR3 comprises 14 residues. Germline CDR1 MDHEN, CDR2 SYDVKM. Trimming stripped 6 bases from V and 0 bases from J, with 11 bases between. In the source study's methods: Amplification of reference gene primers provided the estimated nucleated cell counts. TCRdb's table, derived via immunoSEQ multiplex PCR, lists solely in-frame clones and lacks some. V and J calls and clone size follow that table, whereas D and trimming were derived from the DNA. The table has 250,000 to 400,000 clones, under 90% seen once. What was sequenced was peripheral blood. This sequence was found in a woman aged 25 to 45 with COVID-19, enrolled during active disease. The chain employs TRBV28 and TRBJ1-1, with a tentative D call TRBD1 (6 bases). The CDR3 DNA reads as TGTGCCAGCAGCGGTGCAGGGGTGAACACTGAAGCTTTCTTT. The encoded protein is CASSGAGVNTEAFF.